This T cell receptor (beta chain) was identified during a study of neoadjuvant anti-PD-1 for oral cavity cancer (dated by TCRdb to the early 2020s). Some background on the complete study: Patients mostly received three to four biweekly doses of nivolumab at 3 mg/kg before curative-intent surgical resection. Patients who did not progress were given a fourth nivolumab dose at about day 43 and had definitive surgical resection on days 50-56. Under RECIST 1.1, a patient counted as a responder if showing complete response, partial response or stable disease, and as a non-responder if showing progression. The parent correlative cohort included some 13 patients, with an approximately 35% response rate. The full study reports these points: The TCR analyses had only three patients in each response group, and the authors called for validation in larger cohorts. Higher pretreatment blood TCRbeta clonality and lower post-treatment tumor TCRbeta clonality were correlated with higher pretreatment blood Treg/Th17 ratios. After neoadjuvant nivolumab, significantly higher T cell clonality (Gini index) was found within PBMCs in non-responders than in responders.

The V and J ends are trimmed by 4 bases and 5 bases, leaving 21 bases between them. From a lookup of the germline V gene (reference sequence), CDR1 and CDR2 are MNHEY and SMNVEV. The CDR3 goes from the cysteine to the phenylalanine over 16 residues. CDR3 DNA only is kept here, 48 bases in frame from base 1. The label giving this sample's time point can be read as: before neoadjuvant nivolumab. Patients had been newly diagnosed with stage II-IVA oral cavity squamous cell carcinoma, and no prior systemic or radiation treatment had been given to the patients. Everyone in the cohort had locally advanced, HPV-negative oral cavity squamous cell carcinoma. No culture maintenance or expansion was done, as the peripheral blood mononuclear cells went straight to analysis. The samples were drawn from a longitudinal correlative study tied to a single-arm phase II trial testing neoadjuvant nivolumab in oral cavity squamous cell carcinoma. Subject-matched pre- and post-treatment PBMCs and tumors from three responders and three non-responders underwent genomic DNA-based TCRbeta sequencing. Peripheral blood mononuclear cells were collected once before nivolumab treatment and again after treatment, at the time of surgery. Genomic DNA was isolated from PBMCs using the Maxwell RSC DNA from Cells kit.

Concerning this clone: Its target antigen remains unknown. Within one base of it there is no much larger clone, and no base qualities were kept.

For deep sequencing, PBMC libraries mostly used approximately 500 ng of input genomic DNA, with six replicates for each sample. The immunoSEQ hsTCRbeta kit was used to prepare TCRbeta libraries, following the manufacturer's instructions. Sequencing of the completed libraries took place using an Illumina NovaSeq 6000 S4 flow cell after they had been pooled to 3 nM. Per the source publication's procedure: The immunoSEQ Analyzer handled quality control and preprocessing of the raw data. The analysis was limited to productive rearrangements, and each clonotype was defined by a unique CDR3 amino acid sequence. Repertoire clonality was estimated as the Gini-Simpson index, which was computed with the R package tcR. Student's t test was used to compare Gini indices, while Pearson correlation assessed associations with tumor size change. What TCRdb holds here is the immuneACCESS table cut down to in-frame rearrangements. Part of the clones is not present; checked against another copy, under half of the missing clones reflect an unresolved V gene, and the others are unexplained. V and J calls and clone size come straight from that table; D and trimming were deduced from the DNA. The sample records some 15,000 clones, about 64% of which are singletons. Of the sample, 2.5% to 3.5% is held by the ten largest clones.

The chain is assembled from TRBV27 and TRBJ2-7; the D gene is perhaps TRBD2, from 6 matching bases. This sequence originates from a person between 40 and 85 years old with oral cavity squamous cell carcinoma. The specimen was PBMCs, collected before nivolumab (anti-PD-1) treatment. The DNA is TGTGCCAGCAGTTCCCCTCATCCGGAGGGGCTGGACGAGCAGTACTTC. Its amino acids are CASSSPHPEGLDEQYF.